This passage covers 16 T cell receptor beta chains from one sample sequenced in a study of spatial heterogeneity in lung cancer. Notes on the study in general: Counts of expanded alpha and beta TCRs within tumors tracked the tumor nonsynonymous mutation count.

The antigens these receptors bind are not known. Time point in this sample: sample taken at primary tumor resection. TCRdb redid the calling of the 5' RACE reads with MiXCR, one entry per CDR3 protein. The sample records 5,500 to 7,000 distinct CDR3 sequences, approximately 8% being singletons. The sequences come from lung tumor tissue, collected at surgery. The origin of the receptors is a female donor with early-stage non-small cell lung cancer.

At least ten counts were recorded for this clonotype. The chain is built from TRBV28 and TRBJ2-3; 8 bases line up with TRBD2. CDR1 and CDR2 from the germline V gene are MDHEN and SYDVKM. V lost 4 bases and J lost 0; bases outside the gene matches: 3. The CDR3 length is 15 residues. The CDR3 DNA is TGTGCCAGCAGTTCTAGCGGGCTTAGCACAGATACGCAGTATTTT. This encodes CASSSSGLSTDTQYF.

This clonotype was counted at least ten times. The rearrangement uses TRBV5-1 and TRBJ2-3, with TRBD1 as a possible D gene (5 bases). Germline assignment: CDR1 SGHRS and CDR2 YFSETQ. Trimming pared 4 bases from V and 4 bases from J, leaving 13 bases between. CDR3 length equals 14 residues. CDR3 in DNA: TGCGCCAGCAGCCCGCAGGGCAGTCCAGATACGCAGTATTTT. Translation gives CASSPQGSPDTQYF.

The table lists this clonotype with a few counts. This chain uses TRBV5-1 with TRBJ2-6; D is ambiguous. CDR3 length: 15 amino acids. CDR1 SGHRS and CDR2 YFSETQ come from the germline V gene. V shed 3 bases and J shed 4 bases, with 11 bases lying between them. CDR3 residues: CASSSQWSGANVLTF. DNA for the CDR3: TGCGCCAGCAGCTCCCAATGGTCCGGGGCCAACGTCCTGACTTTC.

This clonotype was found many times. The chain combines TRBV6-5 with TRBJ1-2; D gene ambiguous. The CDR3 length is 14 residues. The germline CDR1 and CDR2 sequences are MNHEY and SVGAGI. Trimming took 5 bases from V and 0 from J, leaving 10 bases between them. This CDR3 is CASSVQRANYGYTF. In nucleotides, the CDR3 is TGTGCCAGCAGTGTACAACGAGCTAACTATGGCTACACCTTC.

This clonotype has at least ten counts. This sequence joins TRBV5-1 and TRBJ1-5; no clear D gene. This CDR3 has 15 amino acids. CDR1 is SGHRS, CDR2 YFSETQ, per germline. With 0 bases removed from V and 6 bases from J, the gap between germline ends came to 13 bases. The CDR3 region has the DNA TGCGCCAGCAGCTTGGTTAGTGGGGTCGGTCAGCCCCAGCATTTT. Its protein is CASSLVSGVGQPQHF.

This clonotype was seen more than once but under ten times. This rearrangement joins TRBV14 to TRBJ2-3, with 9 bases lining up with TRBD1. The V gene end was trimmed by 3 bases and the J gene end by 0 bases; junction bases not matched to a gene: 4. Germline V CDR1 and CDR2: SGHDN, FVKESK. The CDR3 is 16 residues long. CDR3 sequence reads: CASSQGTGRSTDTQYF. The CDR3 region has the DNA TGTGCCAGCAGCCAGGGGACAGGGAGAAGCACAGATACGCAGTATTTT.

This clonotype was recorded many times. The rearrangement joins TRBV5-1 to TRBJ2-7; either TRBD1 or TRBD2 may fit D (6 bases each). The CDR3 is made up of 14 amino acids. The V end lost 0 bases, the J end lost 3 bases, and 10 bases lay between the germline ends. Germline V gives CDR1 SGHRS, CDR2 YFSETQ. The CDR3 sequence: CASSLEEGGYEQYF. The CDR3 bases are TGCGCCAGCAGCTTGGAAGAGGGGGGCTACGAGCAGTACTTC.

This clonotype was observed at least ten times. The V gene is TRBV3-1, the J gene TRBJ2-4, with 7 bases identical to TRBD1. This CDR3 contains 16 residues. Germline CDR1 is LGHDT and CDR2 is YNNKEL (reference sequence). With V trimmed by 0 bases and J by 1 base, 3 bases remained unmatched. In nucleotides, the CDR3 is TGTGCCAGCAGCCAAGATTTACAGGGGGCCAAAAACATTCAGTACTTC. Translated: CASSQDLQGAKNIQYF.

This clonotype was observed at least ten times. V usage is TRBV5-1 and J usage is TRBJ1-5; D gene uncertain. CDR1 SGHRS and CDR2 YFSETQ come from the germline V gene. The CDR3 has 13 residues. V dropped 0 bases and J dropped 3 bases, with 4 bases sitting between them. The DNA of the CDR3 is TGCGCCAGCAGCTTGGAGGTCAATCAGCCCCAGCATTTT. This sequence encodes CASSLEVNQPQHF.

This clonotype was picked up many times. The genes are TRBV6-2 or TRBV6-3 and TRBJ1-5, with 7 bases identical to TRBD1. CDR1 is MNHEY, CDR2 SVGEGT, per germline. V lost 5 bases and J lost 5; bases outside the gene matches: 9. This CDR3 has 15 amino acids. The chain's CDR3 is CASSRQGRPDQPQHF. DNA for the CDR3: TGTGCCAGCAGTAGACAGGGACGCCCCGATCAGCCCCAGCATTTT.

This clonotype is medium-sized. CDR3 sequence reads: CASSQDRGSNYGYTF. The CDR3 DNA is TGCGCCAGCAGCCAGGACAGGGGGTCTAACTATGGCTACACCTTC. The V and J genes are TRBV4-3 and TRBJ1-2, with 10 positions matching TRBD1. The length of the CDR3 is 15 residues. V shed 3 bases, J shed 0 bases, and the junction held 1 base outside the gene matches. CDR1 is LGHNA and CDR2 is YSLEER in the germline V gene.

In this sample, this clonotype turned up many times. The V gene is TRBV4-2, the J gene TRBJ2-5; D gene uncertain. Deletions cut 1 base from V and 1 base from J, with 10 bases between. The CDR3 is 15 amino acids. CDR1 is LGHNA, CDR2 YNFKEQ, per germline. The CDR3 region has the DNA TGTGCCAGCAGCCAAGCGGCCACAGCCCAAGAGACCCAGTACTTC. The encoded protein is CASSQAATAQETQYF.

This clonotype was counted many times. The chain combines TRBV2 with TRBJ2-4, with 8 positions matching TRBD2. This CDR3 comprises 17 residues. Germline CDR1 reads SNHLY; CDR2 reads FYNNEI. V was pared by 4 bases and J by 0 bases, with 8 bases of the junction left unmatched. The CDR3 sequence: CASSGLELAGAKNIQYF. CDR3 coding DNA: TGTGCCAGCAGTGGGTTGGAGCTAGCGGGAGCCAAAAACATTCAGTACTTC.

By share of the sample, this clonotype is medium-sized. CDR3 in amino acids: CSARPGLAGAGEQYF. Written as DNA, the CDR3 is TGCAGTGCTAGACCGGGACTAGCGGGAGCGGGCGAGCAGTACTTC. This chain connects TRBV20-1 to TRBJ2-7, with TRBD2 matching 14 bases. V shed 2 bases, J shed 6 bases, and the junction held 6 bases outside the gene matches. Germline lookup yields CDR1 DFQATT and CDR2 SNEGSKA (reference sequence). CDR3 length: 15 amino acids.

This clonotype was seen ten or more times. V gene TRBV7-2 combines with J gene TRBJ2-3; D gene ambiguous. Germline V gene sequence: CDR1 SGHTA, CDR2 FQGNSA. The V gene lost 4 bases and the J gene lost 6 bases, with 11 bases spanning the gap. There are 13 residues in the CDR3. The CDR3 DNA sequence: TGTGCCAGCAGCTCGGACCACTCGGATACGCAGTATTTT. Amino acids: CASSSDHSDTQYF.

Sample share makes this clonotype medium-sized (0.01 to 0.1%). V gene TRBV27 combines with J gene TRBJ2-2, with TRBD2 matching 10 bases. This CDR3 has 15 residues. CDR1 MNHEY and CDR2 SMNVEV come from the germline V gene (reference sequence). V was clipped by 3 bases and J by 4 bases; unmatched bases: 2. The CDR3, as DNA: TGTGCCAGCAGTTTGGGACTAGCGCCCACCGGGGAGCTGTTTTTT. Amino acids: CASSLGLAPTGELFF.